The clone carrying this T cell receptor beta chain was seen only a few times. Its antigen is not known. The data were taken from a study of cytomegalovirus exposure and HLA in healthy donors. At the level of the study: Early on, a data release was issued that held some 85 million unique TCRs from HLA-typed donors. Study-wide results and limits: By a later analysis, the bulk of CMV-associated TCR beta chains appeared HLA-restricted. A later analysis reportedly found fewer N-insertions in an Asian-associated ancestry cluster than the approximately 670-donor mean.

Germline values: CDR1 SGHDT, CDR2 YYEEEE. V was trimmed by 4 bases and J by 0 bases, leaving 10 bases between them. This CDR3 has 15 residues. 13 Jbeta primers and 60 Vbeta primers were used for the PCR. Some clones are missing from TCRdb's copy, which holds only in-frame ones; the method was immunoSEQ multiplex PCR. Of under 200,000 clones in the sample, approximately 78% were seen once. This receptor was obtained from a male donor in good health and CMV-seropositive. What was sequenced was PBMCs. The chain links TRBV5-6 to TRBJ2-2, with a weak D call TRBD1 (6 bases). DNA of the CDR3: TGTGCCAGCAGCCTGGGACATTCGAACACCGGGGAGCTGTTTTTT. Translating gives CASSLGHSNTGELFF.